The clone carrying this TCR beta chain was seen only a few times. Its antigen is unknown. Template switching, a step in the protocol, added a universal primer site, and cDNA carried unique molecular identifiers. TCRdb re-derived calls from the 5' RACE reads in MiXCR, one entry per CDR3 protein. The top ten hold around 1.6% of the sample, which has under 1 million distinct CDR3 sequences, roughly an eighth seen once. These data originate in a study of identical twins. Study outcomes and limitations: The degree of excess twin sharing was weaker in beta out-of-frame sequences.

The CDR3 has 15 residues. Germline values: CDR1 SGHRS, CDR2 YFSETQ. Trimming at V came to 4 bases and at J to 7 bases, leaving 11 bases not matched to a gene. All donors were healthy, and all were Caucasian. The same specimen was also included in a second study, on yellow fever vaccine responses in identical twins.

The sequence came from a woman aged 18-35 years in good health. The chain is built from TRBV5-1 and TRBJ2-1; 7 bases map to TRBD2. The sample taken for sequencing was PBMCs. The CDR3 here is CASSVRTSATNEQFF. Written as DNA, the CDR3 is TGCGCCAGCAGCGTGCGCACTAGCGCCACGAATGAGCAGTTCTTC. Full variable domain (remainder filled in from reference TRBV5-1 and TRBJ2-1): KAGVTQTPRYLIKTRGQQVTLSCSPISGHRSVSWYQQTPGQGLQFLFEYFSETQRNKGNFPGRFSGRQFSNSRSEMNVSTLELGDSALYLCASSVRTSATNEQFFGPGTRLTVL.